The T cell receptor beta chain under discussion was sequenced for a study of CD8+ T cells in alopecia areata. The authors extracted RNA and reverse transcribed it into cDNA as the sequencing template. Generated by immunoSEQ multiplex PCR, the TCRdb table keeps only in-frame clones and is missing some. The sample consists of more than 85,000 clones, 60% to 75% of them appearing once. Treatment denoted: oral pan-JAK inhibitor, 5-10 mg twice daily. Germline CDR1 LNHNV, CDR2 YYDKDF (reference sequence). The CDR3 is 15 amino acids. V was clipped by 10 bases and J by 4 bases, with 21 bases between them. The sequence derives from a human donor with alopecia areata. This specimen was CD8+ T cells sorted from blood, taken at week 4, from a patient treated with tofacitinib. This chain uses TRBV15 with TRBJ2-3, with D possibly called TRBD1 or TRBD2 (6 bases each). The CDR3 nucleotides read TGTGCCATCGAAGGAAGGGGGGTTAAAGCAGATACGCAGTATTTT. This encodes CAIEGRGVKADTQYF.